These T cell receptor beta chains were read from a single sample in a study of T-cell memory formation after mild COVID-19. One entry per CDR3 protein, called by TCRdb with MiXCR from the 5' RACE reads. The sample yields some 450,000 distinct CDR3 sequences, about 19% seen once. Input material: PBMCs or a T cell subset sorted from them (not recorded which). These receptors were obtained from an adult woman who had mild COVID-19 (a few samples of this study predate the infection). Cell type and time point are not known. Both conserved end residues are part of each CDR3. D genes are given only for firm matches. Clone size is not always given. Where it is, it says once, few, many or a class for expanded clones.

v_gene: TRBV5-1; j_gene: TRBJ2-1; abundance: -; d_gene: -; CDR3nt: TGCGCCAGCAGCTTCGGCGGGCAATACAATGAGCAGTTCTTC; CDR3aa: CASSFGGQYNEQFF
v_gene: TRBV7-9; j_gene: TRBJ2-1; abundance: few; d_gene: -; CDR3nt: TGTGCCAGCAGCTTAGATCTCAATGAGCAGTTCTTC; CDR3aa: CASSLDLNEQFF
v_gene: TRBV18; j_gene: TRBJ1-5; abundance: -; d_gene: TRBD1; CDR3nt: TGTGCCAGCTCACCAGTTGGACAGGGCTATCAGCCCCAGCATTTT; CDR3aa: CASSPVGQGYQPQHF
v_gene: TRBV7-8; j_gene: TRBJ2-4; abundance: few; d_gene: -; CDR3nt: TGTGCCAGCAGCTTTCTTGGAGTATTAGCCAAAAACATTCAGTACTTC; CDR3aa: CASSFLGVLAKNIQYF
v_gene: TRBV7-9; j_gene: TRBJ2-1; abundance: few; d_gene: TRBD2; CDR3nt: TGTGCCAGCAGCCGGATGGGACTAGCGGGGAACAATGAGCAGTTCTTC; CDR3aa: CASSRMGLAGNNEQFF
v_gene: TRBV19; j_gene: TRBJ1-1; abundance: few; d_gene: -; CDR3nt: TGTGCCAGTAGTCTGATGTCCGGGGCTGAAGCTTTCTTT; CDR3aa: CASSLMSGAEAFF
v_gene: TRBV6-6; j_gene: TRBJ2-7; abundance: few; d_gene: -; CDR3nt: TGTGCCAGCAGTTACTCGTACGGCTTAAGCTCCTACGAGCAGTACTTC; CDR3aa: CASSYSYGLSSYEQYF
v_gene: TRBV14; j_gene: TRBJ2-7; abundance: few; d_gene: TRBD1; CDR3nt: TGTGCCAGCAGCCAAGGGACAGGGGTCGGCTACGAGCAGTACTTC; CDR3aa: CASSQGTGVGYEQYF
v_gene: TRBV29-1; j_gene: TRBJ2-1; abundance: -; d_gene: -; CDR3nt: TGCAGCGTTGAGCTAGCGAGCTCCTACAATGAGCAGTTCTTC; CDR3aa: CSVELASSYNEQFF
v_gene: TRBV5-1; j_gene: TRBJ2-1; abundance: -; d_gene: TRBD2; CDR3nt: TGCGCCAGCAGCCCCGGACTAGCGGGGACCGACAATGAGCAGTTCTTC; CDR3aa: CASSPGLAGTDNEQFF
v_gene: TRBV11-2; j_gene: TRBJ2-3; abundance: many; d_gene: -; CDR3nt: TGTGCCAGCAGCTTAATACAGGGTGGTCCAGATACGCAGTATTTT; CDR3aa: CASSLIQGGPDTQYF
v_gene: TRBV11-2; j_gene: TRBJ1-1; abundance: few; d_gene: -; CDR3nt: TGTGCCAGCAGTTTTTCGGACACTGAAGCTTTCTTT; CDR3aa: CASSFSDTEAFF
v_gene: TRBV4-3; j_gene: TRBJ2-1; abundance: -; d_gene: TRBD2; CDR3nt: TGCGCCAGCAGCCAAGGTAGCGGGAGGGCGGGTAATGAGCAGTTCTTC; CDR3aa: CASSQGSGRAGNEQFF
v_gene: TRBV29-1; j_gene: TRBJ2-7; abundance: few; d_gene: -; CDR3nt: TGCAGCGTTGCGGGGGGACAAAGCTACGAGCAGTACTTC; CDR3aa: CSVAGGQSYEQYF
v_gene: TRBV20-1; j_gene: TRBJ2-3; abundance: -; d_gene: TRBD2; CDR3nt: TGCAGTGCTATTAGACTAGCGGGGACAGATACGCAGTATTTT; CDR3aa: CSAIRLAGTDTQYF
v_gene: TRBV5-5; j_gene: TRBJ1-1; abundance: -; d_gene: -; CDR3nt: TGTGCCAGCAGCAACCTCAGGGGCGGCACTGAAGCTTTCTTT; CDR3aa: CASSNLRGGTEAFF
v_gene: TRBV18; j_gene: TRBJ1-4; abundance: -; d_gene: -; CDR3nt: TGTGCCAGCTCACCACGGGCGGGATATTATGAAAAACTGTTTTTT; CDR3aa: CASSPRAGYYEKLFF
v_gene: TRBV11-2; j_gene: TRBJ1-4; abundance: -; d_gene: -; CDR3nt: TGTGCCAGCAGCTTAGACGTGGGCCGTTCGACCTTT; CDR3aa: CASSLDVGRSTF
v_gene: TRBV12-3/TRBV12-4; j_gene: TRBJ2-7; abundance: -; d_gene: TRBD2; CDR3nt: TGTGCCAGCAGAGGACTAGCGGGAGGTCCCTACGAGCAGTACTTC; CDR3aa: CASRGLAGGPYEQYF
v_gene: TRBV23-1; j_gene: TRBJ2-2; abundance: few; d_gene: TRBD2; CDR3nt: TGCGCCAGCAGTCAACAGCGGGGGCGAGGCGGGGAGCTGTTTTTT; CDR3aa: CASSQQRGRGGELFF
v_gene: TRBV3-1; j_gene: TRBJ2-1; abundance: many; d_gene: TRBD1; CDR3nt: TGTGCCAGCAGCCAAGGGACAGGGTCCTACAATGAGCAGTTCTTC; CDR3aa: CASSQGTGSYNEQFF
v_gene: TRBV5-5; j_gene: TRBJ2-3; abundance: many; d_gene: -; CDR3nt: TGTGCCAGCAGCTTACAACAGGGCACAGATACGCAGTATTTT; CDR3aa: CASSLQQGTDTQYF
v_gene: TRBV3-1; j_gene: TRBJ1-1; abundance: -; d_gene: TRBD1; CDR3nt: TGTGCCAGCGGAGAGGGGGCCATGGCCACTGAAGCTTTCTTT; CDR3aa: CASGEGAMATEAFF
v_gene: TRBV11-2; j_gene: TRBJ2-1; abundance: many; d_gene: TRBD2; CDR3nt: TGTGCCAGCAGCTTTAGGGGCAAACTAGCGAATTGGGGGGAGCAGTTCTTC; CDR3aa: CASSFRGKLANWGEQFF
v_gene: TRBV5-1; j_gene: TRBJ1-6; abundance: few; d_gene: -; CDR3nt: TGCGCCAGCAGCGTGTCCTGGGGGACAACCGGAGACTCACCCCTCCACTTT; CDR3aa: CASSVSWGTTGDSPLHF
v_gene: TRBV5-6; j_gene: TRBJ1-2; abundance: -; d_gene: TRBD1; CDR3nt: TGTGCCAGCAGCACCGGACAGGGGGTTTACGACTATGGCTACACCTTC; CDR3aa: CASSTGQGVYDYGYTF
v_gene: TRBV5-4; j_gene: TRBJ1-1; abundance: -; d_gene: -; CDR3nt: TGTGCCAGCAGCTTGGCCCCGAGGGACACTGAAGCTTTCTTT; CDR3aa: CASSLAPRDTEAFF
v_gene: TRBV5-1; j_gene: TRBJ1-1; abundance: many; d_gene: -; CDR3nt: TGCGCCAGCAGCTTGGATGTTCGCCAGGGGAACACTGAAGCTTTCTTT; CDR3aa: CASSLDVRQGNTEAFF
v_gene: TRBV5-5; j_gene: TRBJ1-5; abundance: -; d_gene: TRBD1; CDR3nt: TGTGCCAGCAGCTGGGGACAGGGAAGAGTCGAGGGCAATCAGCCCCAGCATTTT; CDR3aa: CASSWGQGRVEGNQPQHF
v_gene: TRBV7-3; j_gene: TRBJ1-2; abundance: -; d_gene: TRBD1; CDR3nt: TGTGCCAGCAGCTCACGACAGGGAGGAAGCTACACCTTC; CDR3aa: CASSSRQGGSYTF
v_gene: TRBV20-1; j_gene: TRBJ2-7; abundance: few; d_gene: TRBD2; CDR3nt: TGCAGTGCTACCCGTGTTAGCGGGGTCTCCTACGAGCAGTACTTC; CDR3aa: CSATRVSGVSYEQYF
v_gene: TRBV18; j_gene: TRBJ2-3; abundance: -; d_gene: -; CDR3nt: TGTGCCAGCTCACCGGACGGGTTGATGGCAGATACGCAGTATTTT; CDR3aa: CASSPDGLMADTQYF
v_gene: TRBV12-3/TRBV12-4; j_gene: TRBJ1-1; abundance: few; d_gene: -; CDR3nt: TGTGCCAGCAGTTTGCAGGAAGACACTGAAGCTTTCTTT; CDR3aa: CASSLQEDTEAFF
v_gene: TRBV7-6; j_gene: TRBJ2-2; abundance: -; d_gene: TRBD2; CDR3nt: TGTGCCAGCAGCTATCGGGGACTAGCGGGAGTGAACACCGGGGAGCTGTTTTTT; CDR3aa: CASSYRGLAGVNTGELFF
v_gene: TRBV6-2/TRBV6-3; j_gene: TRBJ2-1; abundance: few; d_gene: -; CDR3nt: TGTGCCAGCAACTCTAACAATGAGCAGTTCTTC; CDR3aa: CASNSNNEQFF
v_gene: TRBV7-8; j_gene: TRBJ1-2; abundance: -; d_gene: -; CDR3nt: TGTGCCAGCAGCTTCAACAGGGTTGACTATGGCTACACCTTC; CDR3aa: CASSFNRVDYGYTF
v_gene: TRBV11-2; j_gene: TRBJ2-4; abundance: few; d_gene: -; CDR3nt: TGTGCCAGCGCCACACTAGTCACGGTAGACAAAAACATTCAGTACTTC; CDR3aa: CASATLVTVDKNIQYF
v_gene: TRBV28; j_gene: TRBJ2-5; abundance: -; d_gene: TRBD1; CDR3nt: TGTGCCAGCAGTTTTCGGGACAGGCAAAACCAAGAGACCCAGTACTTC; CDR3aa: CASSFRDRQNQETQYF
v_gene: TRBV4-1; j_gene: TRBJ2-4; abundance: few; d_gene: TRBD2; CDR3nt: TGCGCCAGCAGCCAAGGGGCTTGGACTAGCGGGGGAAACATTCAGTACTTC; CDR3aa: CASSQGAWTSGGNIQYF
v_gene: TRBV12-3/TRBV12-4; j_gene: TRBJ2-3; abundance: -; d_gene: TRBD2; CDR3nt: TGTGCCAGCACCTTCCGGCGGGGGGGGACCACAGATACGCAGTATTTT; CDR3aa: CASTFRRGGTTDTQYF
v_gene: TRBV15; j_gene: TRBJ2-5; abundance: -; d_gene: TRBD2; CDR3nt: TGTGCCACCAGCACAGCGGGGGTAGAGACCCAGTACTTC; CDR3aa: CATSTAGVETQYF
v_gene: TRBV20-1; j_gene: TRBJ1-1; abundance: -; d_gene: TRBD1; CDR3nt: TGCAGTGCTCTAACAAGGACAGGGCTGAACACTGAAGCTTTCTTT; CDR3aa: CSALTRTGLNTEAFF
v_gene: TRBV4-2; j_gene: TRBJ2-7; abundance: -; d_gene: TRBD2; CDR3nt: TGTGCCAGCAGCCAAGATTACGGAGCGGGAGCCACATACGAGCAGTACTTC; CDR3aa: CASSQDYGAGATYEQYF
v_gene: TRBV7-6; j_gene: TRBJ2-3; abundance: few; d_gene: -; CDR3nt: TGTGCCAGCAGCTTATGGCAGCCCACAGATACGCAGTATTTT; CDR3aa: CASSLWQPTDTQYF
v_gene: TRBV28; j_gene: TRBJ2-1; abundance: -; d_gene: -; CDR3nt: TGTGCCAGCAGTTTTGAGGTTAGGCAGCAGTTCTTC; CDR3aa: CASSFEVRQQFF
v_gene: TRBV5-1; j_gene: TRBJ2-7; abundance: -; d_gene: -; CDR3nt: TGCGCCAGCAGCTTGGCGGAGGGCTACGAGCAGTACTTC; CDR3aa: CASSLAEGYEQYF
v_gene: TRBV9; j_gene: TRBJ2-1; abundance: -; d_gene: -; CDR3nt: TGTGCCAGCAGCCCATGGCCGGACAATGAGCAGTTCTTC; CDR3aa: CASSPWPDNEQFF
v_gene: TRBV20-1; j_gene: TRBJ2-3; abundance: -; d_gene: TRBD2; CDR3nt: TGCAGTGCTAGTACTAGCGGGAATTACGATACGCAGTATTTT; CDR3aa: CSASTSGNYDTQYF
v_gene: TRBV11-2; j_gene: TRBJ2-5; abundance: -; d_gene: -; CDR3nt: TGTGCCAGCAGCTTCACTCAAGGACAAATCGGAGAGACCCAGTACTTC; CDR3aa: CASSFTQGQIGETQYF
v_gene: TRBV5-1; j_gene: TRBJ1-1; abundance: -; d_gene: TRBD1; CDR3nt: TGCGCCAGCAGCATTGGACAGGGTGTCACTGCGGGCACTGAAGCTTTCTTT; CDR3aa: CASSIGQGVTAGTEAFF
v_gene: TRBV29-1; j_gene: TRBJ2-3; abundance: -; d_gene: -; CDR3nt: TGCAGCGTTCTTCTATCGGCCCCCAGGGTAGGGTTTCTGGACAACCCCACAGATACGCAGTATTTT; CDR3aa: CSVLLSAPRVGFLDNPTDTQYF
v_gene: TRBV13; j_gene: TRBJ1-1; abundance: -; d_gene: -; CDR3nt: TGTGCCAGCAGCTTTTTCAGCCAGATAAACACTGAAGCTTTCTTT; CDR3aa: CASSFFSQINTEAFF
v_gene: TRBV20-1; j_gene: TRBJ1-2; abundance: -; d_gene: TRBD1; CDR3nt: TGCAGTGCTAGATTAGGAGGGGGCGGCTACACCTTC; CDR3aa: CSARLGGGGYTF
v_gene: TRBV7-2; j_gene: TRBJ2-5; abundance: few; d_gene: -; CDR3nt: TGTGCCAGCAGCTTAGCACAGGGTGGCGAGACCCAGTACTTC; CDR3aa: CASSLAQGGETQYF